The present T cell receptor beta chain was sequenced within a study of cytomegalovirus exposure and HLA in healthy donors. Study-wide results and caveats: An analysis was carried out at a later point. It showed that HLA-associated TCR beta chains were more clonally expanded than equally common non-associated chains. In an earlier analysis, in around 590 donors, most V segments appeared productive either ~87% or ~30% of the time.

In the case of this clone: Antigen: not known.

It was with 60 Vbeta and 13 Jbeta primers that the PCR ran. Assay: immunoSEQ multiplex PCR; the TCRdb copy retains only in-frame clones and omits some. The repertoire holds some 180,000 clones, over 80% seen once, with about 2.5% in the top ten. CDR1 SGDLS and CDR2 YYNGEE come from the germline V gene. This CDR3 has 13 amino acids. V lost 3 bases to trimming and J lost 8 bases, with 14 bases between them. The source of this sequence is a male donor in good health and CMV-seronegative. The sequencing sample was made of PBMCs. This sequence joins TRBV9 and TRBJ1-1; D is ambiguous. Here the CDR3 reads CASSAKEEFEAFF. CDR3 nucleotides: TGTGCCAGCAGCGCTAAAGAGGAGTTCGAAGCTTTCTTT.